This TCR beta chain was documented in a study of blood T cell repertoires in COVID-19. Study as a whole: Samples representing acute and convalescent COVID-19 were sourced from the United States, Italy and Spain. PBMCs, B-cell-depleted T cells, or T cells provided the cDNA or gDNA that made up the material.

Original data processing: By means of reference gene primer amplification, nucleated cell counts were estimated. Sequencing was performed with immunoSEQ multiplex PCR; in TCRdb, only in-frame clones are kept and a portion is missing. V and J calls and clone size come straight from that table; D and trimming were deduced from the DNA. The table lists some 140,000 clones, 65% to 80% of them singletons. Per the germline V gene, CDR1 is SEHNR and CDR2 is FQNEAQ (reference sequence). V lost 1 base and J lost 5; bases outside the gene matches: 10. The CDR3 is 16 residues long. This rearrangement joins TRBV7-9 to TRBJ2-7, with 8 bases that match TRBD1. Sequencing was done on a sample of peripheral blood. The sequence came from a man aged 55 to 69 with acute or convalescent COVID-19. CDR3 nucleotide sequence: TGTGCCAGCAGCTTAGGGTCGCGGACAGGGAGAAACGAGCAGTACTTC. Encoded protein: CASSLGSRTGRNEQYF.